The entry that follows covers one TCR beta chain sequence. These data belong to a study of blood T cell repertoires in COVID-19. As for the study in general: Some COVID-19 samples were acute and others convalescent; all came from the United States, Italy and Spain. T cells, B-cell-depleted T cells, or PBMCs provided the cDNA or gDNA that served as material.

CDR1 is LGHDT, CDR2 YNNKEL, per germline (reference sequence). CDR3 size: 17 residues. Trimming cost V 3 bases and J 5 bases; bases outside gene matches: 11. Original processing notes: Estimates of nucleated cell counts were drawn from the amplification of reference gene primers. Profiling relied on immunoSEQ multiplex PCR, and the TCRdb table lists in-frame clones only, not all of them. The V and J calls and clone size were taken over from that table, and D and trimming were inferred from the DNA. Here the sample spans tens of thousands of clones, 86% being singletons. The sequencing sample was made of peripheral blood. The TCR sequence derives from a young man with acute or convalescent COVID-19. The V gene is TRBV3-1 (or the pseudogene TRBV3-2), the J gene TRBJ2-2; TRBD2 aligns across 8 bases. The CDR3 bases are TGTGCCAGCAGCCAGAGAGGGCGGGGGGCGAGGACCGGGGAGCTGTTTTTT. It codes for CASSQRGRGARTGELFF.